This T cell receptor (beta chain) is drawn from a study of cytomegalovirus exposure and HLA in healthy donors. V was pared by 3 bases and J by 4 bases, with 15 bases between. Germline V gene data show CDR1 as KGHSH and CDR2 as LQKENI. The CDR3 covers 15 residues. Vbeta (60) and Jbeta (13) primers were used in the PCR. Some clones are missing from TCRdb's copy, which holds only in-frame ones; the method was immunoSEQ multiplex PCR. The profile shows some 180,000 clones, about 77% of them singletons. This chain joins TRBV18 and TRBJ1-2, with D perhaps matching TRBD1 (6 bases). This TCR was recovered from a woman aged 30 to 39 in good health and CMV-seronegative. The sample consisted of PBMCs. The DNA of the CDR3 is TGTGCCAGCTCACCTCTGGGACAAGTAACCTATGGCTACACCTTC. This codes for CASSPLGQVTYGYTF.